A selection of T cell receptor beta chains follows, all from one sample in a study of blood T cell repertoires in COVID-19. Assay used: immunoSEQ multiplex PCR; TCRdb lists only in-frame clones, some missing. The sample consists of approximately 440,000 clones, approximately 86% of them appearing once. Sequenced: PBMCs or T cells enriched from blood (not recorded which). The receptors shown here come from a woman aged 18 to 35 who had recovered from COVID-19. The CDR3 runs from the conserved cysteine through the conserved F or W. The D gene is left open where the match is weak. Clone size is stated in some rows and not others, as once, few, many or a class when expanded.

>TRBV5-6|TRBJ2-7|TRBD1|.|13
TGTGCCAGCAGCTGGGACAGGGACGGTAAGCAGTACTTC
CASSWDRDGKQYF
>TRBV29-1|TRBJ1-2|TRBD1|.|14
TGCAGCGTTGCCCTAAAGACAGGGTACTATGGCTACACCTTC
CSVALKTGYYGYTF
>TRBV12-5|TRBJ2-7|TRBD1|.|15
TGTGCTAGTGGTTTCCCGACAGGGATCCCCTACGAGCAGTACTTC
CASGFPTGIPYEQYF
>TRBV2|TRBJ2-3|TRBD1|.|14
TGTGCCAGCAAAAGACAGGGAAGCACAGATACGCAGTATTTT
CASKRQGSTDTQYF
>TRBV7-2|TRBJ1-1|.|.|14
TGTGCCAGCAGCTTAGTGGCCGCGGGCGCTGAAGCTTTCTTT
CASSLVAAGAEAFF
>TRBV11-2|TRBJ2-3|.|.|14
TGTGCCAGCAGCTTAGATGGGGGGACAGATACGCAGTATTTT
CASSLDGGTDTQYF
>TRBV10-2|TRBJ2-1|.|.|12
TGCGCCAGCAGTGACGGGGATAATGAGCAGTTCTTC
CASSDGDNEQFF
>TRBV5-1|TRBJ2-5|TRBD2|.|15
TGCGCCAGCAGCTTTTTAGCGGGGAAAGGAGAGACCCAGTACTTC
CASSFLAGKGETQYF
>TRBV27|TRBJ1-2|TRBD1|.|14
TGTGCCAGCAGTTTATGGGGACAGGGCTACGGCTACACCTTC
CASSLWGQGYGYTF
>TRBV15|TRBJ2-7|TRBD1|.|17
TGTGCCACCAGCAGACAATTCGCCGACAGGGAGTTCAACGAGCAGTACTTC
CATSRQFADREFNEQYF
>TRBV7-2|TRBJ2-3|TRBD2|.|15
TGTGCCAGCAGCCCCGGGGGGGGCCTGGTAGATACGCAGTATTTT
CASSPGGGLVDTQYF
>TRBV7-2|TRBJ1-1|.|.|12
TGTGCTATCTTTCAGATGAACACTGAAGCTTTCTTT
CAIFQMNTEAFF
>TRBV7-9|TRBJ2-1|TRBD2|.|17
TGTGCCAGCAGCTTATACCCCACTAGCGGGGCTTCGGATGAGCAGTTCTTC
CASSLYPTSGASDEQFF
>TRBV5-1|TRBJ1-2|.|.|13
TGCGCCAGCAGCCCGGACAGTAACTATGGCTACACCTTC
CASSPDSNYGYTF
>TRBV30|TRBJ1-2|TRBD1|.|14
TGTGCCTGGACGCCGAACAGGGGGCGCGGAGGCTACACCTTC
CAWTPNRGRGGYTF
>TRBV5-6|TRBJ1-2|TRBD1|.|15
TGTGCCAGCAGCCCGCGGGACAGGGACTCCTATGGCTACACCTTC
CASSPRDRDSYGYTF
>TRBV7-9|TRBJ2-1|.|.|15
TGTGCCAGCAGCTTAGGGTTACAGCCTCCCAATGAGCAGTTCTTC
CASSLGLQPPNEQFF
>TRBV4-2|TRBJ2-7|.|.|15
TGTGCCAGCAGCCAAGGAGCGGACAGCTCCTACGAGCAGTACTTC
CASSQGADSSYEQYF
>TRBV6-1|TRBJ2-3|TRBD2|.|19
TGTGCCAGCAGTGAAGCAGGAAAGGCCCTAGCGGGGGTGACAGATACGCAGTATTTT
CASSEAGKALAGVTDTQYF
>TRBV3-1/TRBV3-2|TRBJ1-3|.|few|12
TGTGCCAGCAGCCTAAGTGGAGACACCATATATTTT
CASSLSGDTIYF
>TRBV28|TRBJ1-3|TRBD1|.|17
TGTGCCAGCAGCTCCCCCGGACAGGGAAAGGTCGGAAACACCATATATTTT
CASSSPGQGKVGNTIYF
>TRBV6-8|TRBJ2-1|TRBD2|.|17
TGTGCCAGCTCTGGGCTAGCGGGGCTTGCTTCCTACAATGAGCAGTTCTTC
CASSGLAGLASYNEQFF
>TRBV28|TRBJ1-2|TRBD1|.|15
TGTGCCAGCAGTTTTTCCGACAGGGTAACAGGAGGCTACACCTTC
CASSFSDRVTGGYTF
>TRBV11-3|TRBJ2-3|.|.|13
TGTGCCAGCAGCGCACTCCGGGACTATACGCAGTATTTT
CASSALRDYTQYF
>TRBV6-1|TRBJ1-1|.|.|13
TGTGCCAGCAGTGAAATTCGGGGGGCTGAAGCTTTCTTT
CASSEIRGAEAFF
>TRBV4-1|TRBJ2-7|.|.|14
TGCGCCAGCAGCCAAGGGCCAAGCTCCTACGAGCAGTACTTC
CASSQGPSSYEQYF
>TRBV7-3|TRBJ1-1|TRBD1|.|14
TGTGCCAGCAGCTCGACAGGGACGGACACTGAAGCTTTCTTT
CASSSTGTDTEAFF
>TRBV19|TRBJ2-1|.|.|15
TGTGCCAGTAGTATAGCCAGGGCAGGGGACAATGAGCAGTTCTTC
CASSIARAGDNEQFF
>TRBV11-3|TRBJ2-1|TRBD1|.|13
TGTGCCAGCAGCTGGACAGGGGGGAATGAGCAGTTCTTC
CASSWTGGNEQFF
>TRBV20-1|TRBJ2-5|TRBD2|.|17
TGCAGTGCTAGTATTGGTACTAGCGGTCTCATCCAAGAGACCCAGTACTTC
CSASIGTSGLIQETQYF
>TRBV20-1|TRBJ1-1|.|.|13
TGCAGTGCTAGTGGTCTAATGAACACTGAAGCTTTCTTT
CSASGLMNTEAFF
>TRBV5-4|TRBJ2-3|TRBD2|once|16
TGTGCCAGCAGCTTGGTTGCGGGGGGAGACACAGATACGCAGTATTTT
CASSLVAGGDTDTQYF
>TRBV4-1|TRBJ2-3|.|.|13
TGCGCCAGCAGCCATCCTCCCGGGGATACGCAGTATTTT
CASSHPPGDTQYF
>TRBV5-1|TRBJ1-6|TRBD1|.|14
TGCGCCAGCAGCTTACAGGGGAACAATTCACCCCTCCACTTT
CASSLQGNNSPLHF
>TRBV28|TRBJ1-5|TRBD1|.|14
TGTGCCAGCAGCTGGGGACAGGGTCTACAGCCCCAGCATTTT
CASSWGQGLQPQHF
>TRBV28|TRBJ1-2|.|.|16
TGTGCCAGCAGGCGCCTCAGGGTGCTAACTAACTATGGCTACACCTTC
CASRRLRVLTNYGYTF
>TRBV7-9|TRBJ2-5|TRBD2|.|16
TGTGCCAGCAGCTTATCCAGCGGGGGCCCCCAAGAGACCCAGTACTTC
CASSLSSGGPQETQYF
>TRBV29-1|TRBJ1-1|TRBD1|.|13
TGCAGCGTTGTGGGACAGTACTACACTGAAGCTTTCTTT
CSVVGQYYTEAFF
>TRBV14|TRBJ2-2|.|.|15
TGTGCCAGCAGCCAAGTAGGCGGCCTCTCCGGGGAGCTGTTTTTT
CASSQVGGLSGELFF
>TRBV19|TRBJ1-4|.|.|14
TGTGCCAGTAAACGGGCAGGGTCGGATGAAAAACTGTTTTTT
CASKRAGSDEKLFF
>TRBV27|TRBJ1-6|TRBD1|.|17
TGTGCCAGCAGTTTATACGGGTCCGGGACAGGGGATTCACCCCTCCACTTT
CASSLYGSGTGDSPLHF
>TRBV5-8|TRBJ1-1|.|.|17
TGTGCCAGCAGCCCGACGACCCCCGGGACATCGAACACTGAAGCTTTCTTT
CASSPTTPGTSNTEAFF
>TRBV11-2|TRBJ2-7|TRBD2|once|14
TGTGCCAGCAGCTTAGCGGGGGGACCCTACGAGCAGTACTTC
CASSLAGGPYEQYF
>TRBV7-2|TRBJ1-2|.|.|14
TGTGCCAGCAGCTCGAGCCGAGACAATTCAGGCTACACCTTC
CASSSSRDNSGYTF
>TRBV7-2|TRBJ1-3|.|.|15
TGTGCCAGCAGCTTAGCTCCGGGAACTGGAAACACCATATATTTT
CASSLAPGTGNTIYF
>TRBV2|TRBJ1-2|.|.|11
TGTGCCAGCAGTGTCGGCTATGGCTACACCTTC
CASSVGYGYTF
>TRBV6-4|TRBJ1-5|.|.|16
TGTGCCAGCAGTCATATTGAACAGGGTACCGATCAGCCCCAGCATTTT
CASSHIEQGTDQPQHF
>TRBV19|TRBJ2-1|.|.|15
TGTGCCAGTAGTACCAGGGGCCCTACCTTCAATGAGCAGTTCTTC
CASSTRGPTFNEQFF
>TRBV5-4|TRBJ1-1|.|.|14
TGTGCCAGCAGCCCAGGACAGCGGAACACTGAAGCTTTCTTT
CASSPGQRNTEAFF
>TRBV2|TRBJ1-6|.|once|12
TGTGCCAGCAGTGAGCGCAGGACAACCCTCCACTTT
CASSERRTTLHF
>TRBV7-3|TRBJ2-3|TRBD2|.|18
TGTGCCAGCAGCGCTCACCCCCGAGGAGCGGGGACGCCAGATACGCAGTATTTT
CASSAHPRGAGTPDTQYF
>TRBV27|TRBJ2-7|.|.|14
TGTGCCAGCAGCTCCGGGACACGTCATCCGGAGCAGTACTTC
CASSSGTRHPEQYF
>TRBV6-5|TRBJ1-5|.|.|14
TGTGCCAGCAGTTCGGGGGGGAAAAATCAGCCCCAGCATTTT
CASSSGGKNQPQHF
>TRBV29-1|TRBJ1-2|TRBD1|.|13
TGCAGCGTTGAAGGGACAGGGAACTATGGCTACACCTTC
CSVEGTGNYGYTF
>TRBV7-9|TRBJ1-1|.|.|14
TGTGCCAGCAGCTTAGTCGTAGGGAGCACTGAAGCTTTCTTT
CASSLVVGSTEAFF
>TRBV2|TRBJ1-1|TRBD1|.|18
TGTGCCAGCAGTGAACCCCCGGGACAGGGGGGATCCGACACTGAAGCTTTCTTT
CASSEPPGQGGSDTEAFF
>TRBV10-3|TRBJ2-3|.|.|14
TGTGCCATCAGTTCCGAGGGACTGTGGGATACGCAGTATTTT
CAISSEGLWDTQYF